The 26 T cell receptor beta chains in this list originate from one sample, sequenced in a study of identical twins. MiXCR, applied by TCRdb to the 5' RACE reads, yields one record per CDR3 protein. The data contain 700,000 or so distinct CDR3 sequences, around 20% of them singletons. These sequences were also reported in another study, on T cells expressing NK-cell markers.

The sequencing sample was made of PBMCs. These receptors originate from a woman between 18 and 29 years old in good health.

This clonotype was seen only a few times. The chain is built from TRBV12-3 or TRBV12-4 and TRBJ2-5; D perhaps matches TRBD2 (6 bases). This CDR3 contains 15 residues. Deletions cut 7 bases from V and 3 bases from J, with 18 bases between. The CDR3 DNA sequence: TGTGCCAGCACCGCCGCCGGGACTGGGGAAGAGACCCAGTACTTC. Translating gives CASTAAGTGEETQYF.

The chain joins TRBV6-1 to TRBJ1-4; no clear D gene. The CDR3 totals 15 residues. V was pared by 6 bases and J by 8 bases, with 19 bases between. Per the germline V gene, CDR1 is MNHNS and CDR2 is SASEGT. The CDR3: CASSPPPRQNEKLFF. Here the CDR3 DNA reads TGTGCCAGCAGCCCACCGCCCCGACAAAACGAAAAACTGTTTTTT.

This clonotype has a count of ten or more. The V call is TRBV7-9, the J call TRBJ2-5, with D perhaps TRBD1 (6 bases). The CDR3 length is 14 residues. Trimming left V 5 bases short and J 2 bases short, with 12 bases between. Germline V gene lookup returns CDR1 SEHNR and CDR2 FQNEAQ (reference sequence). The CDR3 protein is CASSPTGTQETQYF. CDR3 DNA: TGTGCCAGCAGCCCCACAGGGACACAAGAGACCCAGTACTTC.

In regard to this clonotype: A single base separates this from a much larger clone, so it may be a read error. This chain links TRBV5-4 with TRBJ1-2; D unclear. Germline lookup yields CDR1 SGHNT and CDR2 YYREEE (reference sequence). The V end lost 4 bases, the J end lost 3 bases, and 13 bases lay between the germline ends. There are 14 residues in the CDR3. CDR3 nucleotide sequence: TGTGCCAGCAGCCAGGATGGCGGCCACTATGGCTACACCTTC. This encodes CASSQDGGHYGYTF.

V is TRBV12-3 or TRBV12-4 and J is TRBJ2-3; maybe TRBD2 (5 bases). The CDR3 runs 14 residues. V was cut by 11 bases and J by 0 bases, with 15 bases left in between. The CDR3 here is CALRLAVSTDTQYF. Here the CDR3 DNA reads TGTGCCCTACGGCTAGCTGTTAGCACAGATACGCAGTATTTT.

The chain has TRBV12-3 or TRBV12-4 and TRBJ1-6; D is perhaps TRBD1 (5 bases). V gave up 6 bases and J gave up 6 bases, with 15 bases separating them. The CDR3 runs to 15 residues. The DNA of the CDR3 is TGTGCCAGCAGCCTCCGGGGACGGGCTAATTCACCCCTCCACTTT. It yields the protein CASSLRGRANSPLHF.

The gene calls are TRBV12-3 or TRBV12-4 and TRBJ2-7; D is perhaps TRBD2 (6 bases). The CDR3 extends over 17 amino acids. V gave up 4 bases and J gave up 2 bases, with 21 bases separating them. DNA for the CDR3: TGTGCCAGCAGTTCCAGCCCCTGGGACGCGGGAACCTACGAGCAGTACTTC. Translated: CASSSSPWDAGTYEQYF.

This clonotype has a handful of counts. The chain links TRBV7-9 to TRBJ2-3; D possibly matches TRBD1 or TRBD2 (5 bases each). Looked up from germline, CDR1 is SEHNR and CDR2 is FQNEAQ (reference sequence). The CDR3 covers 15 residues. Trimming pared 1 base from V and 4 bases from J, leaving 12 bases between. The CDR3 DNA follows: TGTGCCAGCAGCTTAGACCCGGGGACCTCAGATACGCAGTATTTT. Translating it yields CASSLDPGTSDTQYF.

CDR3: CASSPFGTGQETQYF. DNA of the CDR3: TGTGCCAGCAGCCCCTTCGGGACAGGCCAAGAGACCCAGTACTTC. The chain carries TRBV12-3 or TRBV12-4 and TRBJ2-5; 8 nucleotides match TRBD1. There are 15 residues in the CDR3. Losses at the gene ends were 6 bases for V and 1 base for J; bases not matched to a gene: 7.

This clonotype was seen only a few times. J is TRBJ2-3 and V is TRBV20-1; 10 bases are a match to TRBD2. CDR3 length: 16 residues. V gave up 5 bases and J gave up 3 bases; unmatched junction bases: 11. The germline CDR1 and CDR2 sequences are DFQATT and SNEGSKA (reference sequence). CDR3 sequence reads: CSAPNYRLAGTDTQYF. CDR3 bases: TGCAGTGCTCCTAACTACCGACTAGCGGGTACAGATACGCAGTATTTT.

This chain links TRBV12-3 or TRBV12-4 with TRBJ2-7, with 10 bases matching TRBD1. The V and J ends lost 5 bases and 2 bases, in that order; junction bases with no gene match: 9. The CDR3 has 16 residues. The CDR3 sequence is CASSGQGGETTYEQYF. DNA for the CDR3: TGTGCCAGCAGTGGACAGGGGGGGGAGACAACCTACGAGCAGTACTTC.

The table lists this clonotype with a few counts. V gene TRBV19 combines with J gene TRBJ2-1; D ambiguous. The CDR3 contains 11 residues. CDR1 is LNHDA and CDR2 is SQIVND in the germline V gene (reference sequence). Deletions cut 9 bases from V and 3 bases from J, with 6 bases between. The CDR3 is CASTYYNEQFF. The CDR3 DNA follows: TGTGCCAGCACGTACTACAATGAGCAGTTCTTC. The whole variable domain, filled in from reference TRBV19 and TRBJ2-1, reads DGGITQSPKYLFRKEGQNVTLSCEQNLNHDAMYWYRQDPGQGLRLIYYSQIVNDFQKGDIAEGYSVSREKKESFPLTVTSAQKNPTAFYLCASTYYNEQFFGPGTRLTVL.

The chain couples TRBV7-6 to TRBJ2-7, with 14 bases fitting TRBD2. The V segment lost 5 bases and the J segment 5 bases; nucleotides outside the gene matches: 5. This CDR3 has 15 residues. Germline V gene sequence: CDR1 SGHVS, CDR2 FNYEAQ. This CDR3 reads CASSLRGLAGDEQYF. The CDR3 DNA sequence: TGTGCCAGCAGCCTCAGGGGACTAGCGGGAGACGAGCAGTACTTC.

This clonotype showed up just a few times. The V gene is TRBV9, the J gene TRBJ1-2; D call uncertain. Germline-derived CDR1 and CDR2 are SGDLS and YYNGEE. V lost 1 base to trimming and J lost 4 bases, with 8 bases between them. This CDR3 is 13 amino acids long. The CDR3 DNA reads TGTGCCAGCAGCGTATCGGGGTTCTATGGCTACACCTTC. Translating it yields CASSVSGFYGYTF.

This clonotype was seen at least ten times. The chain recombines TRBV29-1 with TRBJ2-2, with D hard to call. CDR3 length: 12 residues. Germline V gives CDR1 SQVTM, CDR2 ANQGSEA. Trimming cost V 3 bases and J 5 bases, with 7 bases left between them. CDR3 sequence (DNA): TGCAGCGTTGACGAGGCAACCGGGGAGCTGTTTTTT. This encodes CSVDEATGELFF.

This clonotype was found many times. The rearrangement uses TRBV20-1 and TRBJ2-1; 8 bases are shared with TRBD2. Trimming cost V 2 bases and J 5 bases; bases outside gene matches: 8. The CDR3 consists of 15 residues. The germline V gene has CDR1 DFQATT and CDR2 SNEGSKA (reference sequence). The CDR3 sequence is CSARWPQRGHNEQFF. The CDR3 region has the DNA TGCAGTGCTAGATGGCCCCAGCGGGGGCACAATGAGCAGTTCTTC.

The chain employs TRBV19 and TRBJ2-1; TRBD2 aligns across 12 bases. The CDR3 loop spans 14 amino acids. Germline values: CDR1 LNHDA, CDR2 SQIVND (reference sequence). V shed 3 bases and J 12 bases; nucleotides not matched to a gene: 6. CDR3 DNA sequence: TGTGCCAGTAGTATCCCCCTAGCGGGGGGGCTGCAGTTCTTC. This translates into CASSIPLAGGLQFF.

This clonotype was detected ten times or more. The rearrangement uses TRBV6-1 and TRBJ1-6; 8 positions match TRBD1. Looked up from germline, CDR1 is MNHNS and CDR2 is SASEGT. CDR3 size: 14 residues. With V trimmed by 6 bases and J by 6 bases, 4 bases remained unmatched. The DNA for the CDR3 is TGTGCCAGCAGCAGGGACAGGCCTAATTCACCCCTCCACTTT. Protein sequence: CASSRDRPNSPLHF.

As DNA, the CDR3 is TGTGCCAGCTCACCAAGTCAGGAGCAGTACTTC. This gives the protein CASSPSQEQYF. The chain recombines TRBV18 with TRBJ2-7; D is uncertain. V lost 2 bases, J lost 7 bases, and 6 bases lay in between. Germline CDR1 KGHSH, CDR2 LQKENI. The CDR3 has 11 residues.

The V call is TRBV29-1, the J call TRBJ2-6; 7 nucleotides match TRBD2. CDR1 and CDR2 from the germline V gene are SQVTM and ANQGSEA. V dropped 3 bases and J dropped 2; count of bases not matched to a gene: 7. The CDR3 is 16 amino acids. For the CDR3, the DNA is TGCAGCGTTGAGGAAGGGAGGGTACCTGGGGCCAACGTCCTGACTTTC. This translates into CSVEEGRVPGANVLTF.

This clonotype was counted between two and nine times. The V call is TRBV10-3, the J call TRBJ1-5; TRBD1 matches 7 bases. Germline V lookup: CDR1 ENHRY, CDR2 SYGVKD. The CDR3 runs 15 residues. V lost 3 bases, J lost 9 bases, and 11 bases stayed unmatched. In DNA, the CDR3 is TGTGCCATCAGTGAACGGGGACAGTCCGATGCGCCCCAGCATTTT. Translating gives CAISERGQSDAPQHF.

In this sample, this clonotype turned up many times. This rearrangement joins TRBV12-3 or TRBV12-4 to TRBJ1-2, with D possibly being TRBD1 (6 bases). V lost 6 bases, J lost 7 bases, and 15 bases lay in between. This CDR3 comprises 13 residues. CDR3 sequence reads: CASSLTGEGGYTF. CDR3 sequence (DNA): TGTGCCAGCAGCCTGACAGGAGAGGGTGGCTACACCTTC.

This clonotype occurred a few times. The rearrangement uses TRBV7-3 and TRBJ2-3, with 8 bases fitting TRBD2. The V gene end was trimmed by 6 bases and the J gene end by 5 bases; junction bases not matched to a gene: 7. The germline gives CDR1 SGHTA, CDR2 FQGTGA. This CDR3 has 14 residues. The CDR3 is CASSFGGAEDTQYF. The CDR3 DNA reads as TGTGCCAGCAGTTTCGGGGGGGCCGAAGATACGCAGTATTTT. The variable domain in full, completed from reference TRBV7-3 and TRBJ2-3, reads GAGVSQTPSNKVTEKGKYVELRCDPISGHTALYWYRQSLGQGPEFLIYFQGTGAADDSGLPNDRFFAVRPEGSVSTLKIQRTERGDSAVYLCASSFGGAEDTQYFGPGTRLTVL.

The CDR3 region has the DNA TGTGCCAGCAGCTCTGGGGTGAGGGTTTACGAGCAGTACTTC. This encodes CASSSGVRVYEQYF. The chain employs TRBV5-6 and TRBJ2-7; D may be TRBD2 (5 bases). Germline V gives CDR1 SGHDT, CDR2 YYEEEE. CDR3 length: 14 residues. V shed 3 bases and J shed 4 bases, with 14 bases lying between them. The entire variable domain, with the rest obtained from reference TRBV5-6 and TRBJ2-7, is as follows: DAGVTQSPTHLIKTRGQQVTLRCSPKSGHDTVSWYQQALGQGPQFIFQYYEEEERQRGNFPDRFSGHQFPNYSSELNVNALLLGDSALYLCASSSGVRVYEQYFGPGTRLTVT.

The rearrangement uses TRBV20-1 and TRBJ2-3; D not certain. Germline CDR1 and CDR2: DFQATT and SNEGSKA (reference sequence). V was cut by 3 bases and J by 8 bases, with 9 bases left in between. This CDR3 contains 11 residues. The CDR3 nucleotides read TGCAGTGCTAGGACCCCGGGTACGCAGTATTTT. Amino acids: CSARTPGTQYF.

The sample holds many counts of this clonotype. At one end the junction does not follow the germline gene, possibly because of a read error. The chain uses TRBV5-1 and TRBJ1-1; tentatively, D is TRBD1 (6 bases). Germline CDR1 SGHRS, CDR2 YFSETQ. The CDR3 is made up of 13 amino acids. The CDR3 loop is CASSLSGVTEAFF. The CDR3 nucleotides are TGTGCCAGCAGCTTATCAGGGGTGACTGAAGCTTTCTTT.